The following is a T cell receptor (beta chain) sequence with its context. This entry is derived from a study of T cells in Graves' hyperthyroidism and ophthalmopathy. V shed 4 bases, J shed 3 bases, and the junction held 13 bases outside the gene matches. Germline V lookup: CDR1 LGHDT, CDR2 YNNKEL (reference sequence). This CDR3 comprises 18 residues. The study enrolled patients aged 18 to 65 with newly diagnosed hyperthyroidism of under 2 months' duration. The PBMCs were sourced from fresh peripheral blood (about 9.7 ml). RNA transcripts gave rise to amplified TCR beta CDR3 regions. A first-round RT-PCR of the TCR CDR3 used the HTBI primer set. MiXCR, applied by TCRdb to the multiplex PCR reads, yields one record per CDR3 protein. The repertoire holds hundreds of thousands of distinct CDR3 sequences, with around a quarter as singletons.

The sequenced material came from blood. The source of this sequence is a man in his forties or fifties with Graves' hyperthyroidism. The chain combines TRBV3-1 with TRBJ2-1; 9 nucleotides agree with TRBD2. CDR3 bases: TGTGCCAGCAGCCCCCCCCCCCGACTAGCGGTAAGCTACAATGAGCAGTTCTTC. This codes for CASSPPPRLAVSYNEQFF.